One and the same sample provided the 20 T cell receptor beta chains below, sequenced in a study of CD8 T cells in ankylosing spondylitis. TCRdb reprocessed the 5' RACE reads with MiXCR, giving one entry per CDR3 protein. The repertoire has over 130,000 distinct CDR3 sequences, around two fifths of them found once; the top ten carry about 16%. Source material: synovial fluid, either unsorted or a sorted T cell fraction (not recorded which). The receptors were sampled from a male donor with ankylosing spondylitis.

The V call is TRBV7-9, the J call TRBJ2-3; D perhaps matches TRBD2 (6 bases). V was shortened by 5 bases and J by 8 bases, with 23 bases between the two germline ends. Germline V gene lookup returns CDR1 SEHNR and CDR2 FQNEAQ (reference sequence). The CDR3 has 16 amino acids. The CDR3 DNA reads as TGTGCCAGCAGCCCGCCCACCGACTATCGGGGGTGTACGCAGTATTTT. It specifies CASSPPTDYRGCTQYF.

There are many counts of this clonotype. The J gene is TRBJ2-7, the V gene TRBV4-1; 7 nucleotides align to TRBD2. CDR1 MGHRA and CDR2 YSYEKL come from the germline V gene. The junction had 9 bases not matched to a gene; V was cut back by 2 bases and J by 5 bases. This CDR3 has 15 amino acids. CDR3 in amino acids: CASSQLWGGNDEQYF. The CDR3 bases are TGCGCCAGCAGCCAACTGTGGGGGGGGAACGACGAGCAGTACTTC.

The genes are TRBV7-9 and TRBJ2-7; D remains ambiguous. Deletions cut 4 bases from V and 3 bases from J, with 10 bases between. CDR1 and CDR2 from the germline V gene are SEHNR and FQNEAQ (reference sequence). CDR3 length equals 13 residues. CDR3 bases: TGTGCCAGCAGCTCACCGGGCGGCTACGAGCAGTACTTC. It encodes CASSSPGGYEQYF. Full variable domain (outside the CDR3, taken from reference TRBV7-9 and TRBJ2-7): DTGVSQNPRHKITKRGQNVTFRCDPISEHNRLYWYRQTLGQGPEFLTYFQNEAQLEKSRLLSDRFSAERPKGSFSTLEIQRTEQGDSAMYLCASSSPGGYEQYFGPGTRLTVT.

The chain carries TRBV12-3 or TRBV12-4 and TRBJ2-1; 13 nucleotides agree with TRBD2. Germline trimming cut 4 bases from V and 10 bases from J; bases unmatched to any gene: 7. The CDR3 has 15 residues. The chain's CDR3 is CASSSGLAGLREQFF. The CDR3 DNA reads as TGTGCCAGCAGTTCGGGACTAGCGGGACTTCGCGAGCAGTTCTTC.

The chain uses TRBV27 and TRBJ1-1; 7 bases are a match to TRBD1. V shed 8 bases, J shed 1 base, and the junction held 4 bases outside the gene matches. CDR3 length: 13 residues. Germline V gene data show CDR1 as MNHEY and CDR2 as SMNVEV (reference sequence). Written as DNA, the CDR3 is TGTGCCAGCCACTCAGGGGGGAACACTGAAGCTTTCTTT. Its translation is CASHSGGNTEAFF.

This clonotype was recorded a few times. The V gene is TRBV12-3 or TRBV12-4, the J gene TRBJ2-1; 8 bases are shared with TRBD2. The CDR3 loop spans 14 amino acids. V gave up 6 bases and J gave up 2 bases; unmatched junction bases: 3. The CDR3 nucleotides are TGTGCCAGCAGAGCGGGAGCCCCCTACAATGAGCAGTTCTTC. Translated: CASRAGAPYNEQFF.

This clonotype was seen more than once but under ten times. CDR3 amino acids: CSVEETKGQYYEQYF. In DNA form, the CDR3 reads TGCAGCGTTGAAGAGACTAAGGGACAGTACTACGAGCAGTACTTC. The V gene is TRBV29-1, the J gene TRBJ2-7, with TRBD1 matching over 7 bases. V gave up 0 bases and J gave up 3 bases; unmatched junction bases: 8. Germline V lookup: CDR1 SQVTM, CDR2 ANQGSEA. This CDR3 spans 15 amino acids.

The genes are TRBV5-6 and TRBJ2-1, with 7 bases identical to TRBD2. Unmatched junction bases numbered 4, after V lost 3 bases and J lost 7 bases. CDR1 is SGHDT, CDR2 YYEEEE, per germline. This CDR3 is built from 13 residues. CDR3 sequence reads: CASSWGGSNEQFF. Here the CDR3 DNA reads TGTGCCAGCAGCTGGGGGGGAAGTAATGAGCAGTTCTTC.

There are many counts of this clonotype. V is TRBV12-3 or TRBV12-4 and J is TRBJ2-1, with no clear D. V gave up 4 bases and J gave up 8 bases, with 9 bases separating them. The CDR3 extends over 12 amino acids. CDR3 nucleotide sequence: TGTGCCAGCAGTTCCGTGGAGTATGAGCAGTTCTTC. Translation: CASSSVEYEQFF.

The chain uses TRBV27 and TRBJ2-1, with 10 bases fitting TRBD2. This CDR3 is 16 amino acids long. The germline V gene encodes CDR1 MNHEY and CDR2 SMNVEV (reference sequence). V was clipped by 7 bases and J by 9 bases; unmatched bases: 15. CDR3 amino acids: CASTTTSSGRWGEQFF. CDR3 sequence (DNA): TGTGCCAGCACCACCACCTCTAGCGGGAGATGGGGTGAGCAGTTCTTC.

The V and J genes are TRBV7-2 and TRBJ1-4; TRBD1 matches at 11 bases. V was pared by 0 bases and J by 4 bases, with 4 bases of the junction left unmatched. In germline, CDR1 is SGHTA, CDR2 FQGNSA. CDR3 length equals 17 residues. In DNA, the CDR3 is TGTGCCAGCAGCTTAGCGGACAGGGGGCGGAATAATGAAAAACTGTTTTTT. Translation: CASSLADRGRNNEKLFF.

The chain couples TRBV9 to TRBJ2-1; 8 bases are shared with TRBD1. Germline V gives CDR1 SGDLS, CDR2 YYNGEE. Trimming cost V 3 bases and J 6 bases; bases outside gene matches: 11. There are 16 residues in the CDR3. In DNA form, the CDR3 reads TGTGCCAGCAGCGCCCCGACAGGGGATCATGGCAATGAGCAGTTCTTC. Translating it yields CASSAPTGDHGNEQFF.

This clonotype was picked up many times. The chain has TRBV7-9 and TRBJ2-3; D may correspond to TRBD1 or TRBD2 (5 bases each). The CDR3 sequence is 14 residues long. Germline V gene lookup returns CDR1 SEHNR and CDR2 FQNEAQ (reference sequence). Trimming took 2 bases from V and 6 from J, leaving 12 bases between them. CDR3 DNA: TGTGCCAGCAGCTTAATCGGGGACGGGGATACGCAGTATTTT. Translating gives CASSLIGDGDTQYF. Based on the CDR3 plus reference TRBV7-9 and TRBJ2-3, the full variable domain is DTGVSQNPRHKITKRGQNVTFRCDPISEHNRLYWYRQTLGQGPEFLTYFQNEAQLEKSRLLSDRFSAERPKGSFSTLEIQRTEQGDSAMYLCASSLIGDGDTQYFGPGTRLTVL.

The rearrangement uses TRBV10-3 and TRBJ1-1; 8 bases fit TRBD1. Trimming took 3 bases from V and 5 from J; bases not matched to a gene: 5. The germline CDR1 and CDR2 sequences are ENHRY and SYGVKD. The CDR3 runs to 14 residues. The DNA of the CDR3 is TGTGCCATCAGTGAAGACAGGGGAGATACTGAAGCTTTCTTT. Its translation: CAISEDRGDTEAFF.

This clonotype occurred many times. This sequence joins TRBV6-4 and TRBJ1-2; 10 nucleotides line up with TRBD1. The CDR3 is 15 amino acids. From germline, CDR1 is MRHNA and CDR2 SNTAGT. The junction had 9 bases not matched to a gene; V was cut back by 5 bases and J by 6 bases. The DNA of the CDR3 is TGTGCCAGCAGTCAAGGGACAGGGGAAGTGGATGGCTACACCTTC. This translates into CASSQGTGEVDGYTF.

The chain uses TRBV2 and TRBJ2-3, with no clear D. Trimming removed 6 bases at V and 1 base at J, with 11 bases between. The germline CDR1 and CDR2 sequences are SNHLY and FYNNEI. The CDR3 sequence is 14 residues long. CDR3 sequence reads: CASSVQDGTDTQYF. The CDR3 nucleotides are TGTGCCAGCAGCGTTCAGGACGGCACAGATACGCAGTATTTT.

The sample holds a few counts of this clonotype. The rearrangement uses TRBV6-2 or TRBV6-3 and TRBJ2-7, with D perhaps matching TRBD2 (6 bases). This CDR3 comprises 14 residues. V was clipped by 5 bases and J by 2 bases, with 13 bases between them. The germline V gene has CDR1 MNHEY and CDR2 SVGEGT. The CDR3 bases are TGTGCCAGCAGTCGGGACTTCTCCCCCTACGAGCAGTACTTC. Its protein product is CASSRDFSPYEQYF.

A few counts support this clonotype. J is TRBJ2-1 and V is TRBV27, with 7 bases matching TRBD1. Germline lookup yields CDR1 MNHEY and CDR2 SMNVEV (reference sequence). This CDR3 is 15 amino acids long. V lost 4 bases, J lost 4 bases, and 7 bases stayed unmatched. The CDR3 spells CASSWGTVPYNEQFF. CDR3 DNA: TGTGCCAGCAGTTGGGGGACAGTACCGTACAATGAGCAGTTCTTC.

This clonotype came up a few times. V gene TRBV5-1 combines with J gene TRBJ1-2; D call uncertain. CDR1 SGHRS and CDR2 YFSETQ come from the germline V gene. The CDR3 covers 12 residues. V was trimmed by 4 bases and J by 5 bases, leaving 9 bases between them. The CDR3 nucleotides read TGCGCCAGCAGCGCCGAGTATTATGGCTACACCTTC. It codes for CASSAEYYGYTF. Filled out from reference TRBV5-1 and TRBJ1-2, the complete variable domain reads KAGVTQTPRYLIKTRGQQVTLSCSPISGHRSVSWYQQTPGQGLQFLFEYFSETQRNKGNFPGRFSGRQFSNSRSEMNVSTLELGDSALYLCASSAEYYGYTFGSGTRLTVV.

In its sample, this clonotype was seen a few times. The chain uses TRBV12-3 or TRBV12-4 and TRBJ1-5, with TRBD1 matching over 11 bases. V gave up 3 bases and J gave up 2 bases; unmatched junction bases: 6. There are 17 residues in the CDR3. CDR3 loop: CASSFGTGGFGNQPQHF. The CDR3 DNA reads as TGTGCCAGCAGTTTCGGGACAGGGGGATTCGGCAATCAGCCCCAGCATTTT.